These 10 T cell receptor beta chains originate from one sample sequenced in a study of long-term antiretroviral therapy in people with HIV. Investigators performed immunoSEQ version v3.0 at survey level. Sequencing used immunoSEQ multiplex PCR; TCRdb keeps in-frame clones, though not all of them. This table holds about 20,000 clones, around four fifths found once. This specimen consisted of unsorted PBMCs, obtained 2.5 years before starting antiretroviral therapy. Receptors were obtained from a woman aged 45-65 years with HIV.

The V gene is TRBV6-1, the J gene TRBJ2-7; D ambiguous. Germline V gene data show CDR1 as MNHNS and CDR2 as SASEGT. The CDR3 sequence is 15 residues long. The ends were cut back, 1 base at V and 4 bases at J, with 14 bases in the middle. Here the CDR3 reads CASSEGLSTPYEQYV. CDR3 sequence (DNA): TGTGCCAGCAGTGAAGGGTTGTCGACTCCTTACGAGCAGTACGTC.

This clone has only a few counts. The CDR3 loop is CASSPQNGNTEAFF. In DNA form, the CDR3 reads TGTGCCAGCTCACCACAAAACGGGAACACTGAAGCTTTCTTT. This chain joins TRBV18 and TRBJ1-1; D is unresolved. This CDR3 spans 14 amino acids. Germline-derived CDR1 and CDR2 are KGHSH and LQKENI. Trimming stripped 1 base from V and 1 base from J, with 7 bases between.

The chain employs TRBV18 and TRBJ2-2; D ambiguous. CDR3 size: 13 residues. V was cut by 3 bases and J by 8 bases, with 10 bases left in between. Germline CDR1 and CDR2: KGHSH and LQKENI. This chain's CDR3 is CASSPPSSGELFF. For the CDR3, the DNA is TGTGCCAGCTCACCCCCTTCGTCTGGGGAGCTGTTTTTT.

The chain couples TRBV4-1 to TRBJ2-2, with TRBD2 identical over 10 bases. The V gene's germline CDR1 is MGHRA and CDR2 YSYEKL. CDR3 length: 17 amino acids. The V and J ends lost 4 bases and 6 bases, in that order; junction bases with no gene match: 11. CDR3 nucleotides: TGCGCCAGCAGCCCCGAGCTAGCGGGGGTAAGGTCCGGGGAGCTGTTTTTT. It translates to CASSPELAGVRSGELFF.

The chain links TRBV10-2 to TRBJ1-6; no clear D. Germline V lookup: CDR1 WSHSY, CDR2 SAAADI. The CDR3 sequence is 14 residues long. V lost 1 base and J lost 9, with 10 bases in between. As DNA, the CDR3 is TGCGCCAGCAGTGAGTATGGAAGTCGTTCACCCCTCCACTTT. It specifies CASSEYGSRSPLHF.

The CDR3 region is CASTGSGNYGYTF. Here the CDR3 DNA reads TGTGCCAGCACGGGGTCAGGGAATTATGGCTACACCTTC. V is TRBV2 and J is TRBJ1-2; tentative D call: TRBD1 (5 bases). The CDR3 runs 13 residues. Germline V gene lookup returns CDR1 SNHLY and CDR2 FYNNEI. V was cut by 7 bases and J by 5 bases, with 14 bases left in between.

The chain couples TRBV28 to TRBJ1-5; D is possibly TRBD1 (5 bases). This CDR3 is 14 amino acids long. CDR1 and CDR2 (germline): MDHEN, SYDVKM. Trimming cost V 4 bases and J 6 bases, with 13 bases left between them. The CDR3 coding sequence is TGTGCCAGCAGTTGGCAGGGAAGAAGTCAGCCCCAGCATTTT. This codes for CASSWQGRSQPQHF.

The chain couples TRBV28 to TRBJ1-6; D remains ambiguous. V lost 6 bases and J lost 9, with 6 bases in between. Germline lookup yields CDR1 MDHEN and CDR2 SYDVKM. The CDR3 loop spans 11 amino acids. The chain's CDR3 is CASRGGSPLHF. The CDR3 DNA reads as TGTGCCAGCAGAGGAGGTTCACCCCTCCACTTT.

The J gene is TRBJ2-7, the V gene TRBV18, with a tentative D call TRBD2 (5 bases). With 3 bases removed from V and 0 bases from J, the gap between germline ends came to 12 bases. CDR3 length equals 15 residues. From germline, CDR1 is KGHSH and CDR2 LQKENI. Here the CDR3 DNA reads TGTGCCAGCTCACCTTTTGGACGGGACTCCTACGAGCAGTACTTC. Amino acid sequence: CASSPFGRDSYEQYF. Full variable domain (missing parts from reference TRBV18 and TRBJ2-7): NAGVMQNPRHLVRRRGQEARLRCSPMKGHSHVYWYRQLPEEGLKFMVYLQKENIIDESGMPKERFSAEFPKEGPSILRIQQVVRGDSAAYFCASSPFGRDSYEQYFGPGTRLTVT.

The chain carries TRBV7-2 and TRBJ2-1, with a tentative D call TRBD1 (5 bases). CDR1 and CDR2 (germline): SGHTA, FQGNSA. V lost 3 bases and J lost 10, with 16 bases in between. The CDR3 sequence is 14 residues long. The CDR3 DNA reads TGTGCCAGCAGCTTCCTTTTAGGGGTCGGGGAGCAGTTCTTC. Protein product: CASSFLLGVGEQFF.